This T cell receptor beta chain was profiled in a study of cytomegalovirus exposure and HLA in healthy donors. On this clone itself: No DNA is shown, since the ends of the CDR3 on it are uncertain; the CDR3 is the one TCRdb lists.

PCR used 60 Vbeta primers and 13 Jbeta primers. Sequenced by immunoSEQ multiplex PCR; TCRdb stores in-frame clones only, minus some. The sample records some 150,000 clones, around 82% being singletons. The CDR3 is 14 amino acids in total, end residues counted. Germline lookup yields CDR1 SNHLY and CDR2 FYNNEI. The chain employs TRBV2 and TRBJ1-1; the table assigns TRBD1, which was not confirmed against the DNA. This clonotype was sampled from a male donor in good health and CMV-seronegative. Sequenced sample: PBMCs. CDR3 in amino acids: CASSTSTVVTEAFF.